This T cell receptor beta chain was sequenced for a study of cytomegalovirus exposure and HLA in healthy donors. Study observations and caveats: The study put under 200 TCR beta chains on its list as cytomegalovirus-associated.

Sequenced by immunoSEQ multiplex PCR; TCRdb stores in-frame clones only, minus some. The sample holds 160,000 or so clones, around nine tenths seen once. A note on this clone: Its antigen is not known.

The TCR sequence derives from a woman in her 30s in good health and CMV-seronegative. Sequencing was performed on PBMCs.

CDR3 sequence (DNA): TGCGCCAGCAGGTGGGCCGCTGGTCCCCTTAACTATGGCTACACCTTC. This encodes CASRWAAGPLNYGYTF. This rearrangement joins TRBV5-1 to TRBJ1-2; unclear D gene. CDR1 and CDR2 from the germline V gene are SGHRS and YFSETQ. The CDR3 runs to 16 residues. Trimming shortened V by 5 bases and J by 1 base, and 18 bases separated the two germline ends. The complete variable domain, with remaining parts taken from reference TRBV5-1 and TRBJ1-2, reads KAGVTQTPRYLIKTRGQQVTLSCSPISGHRSVSWYQQTPGQGLQFLFEYFSETQRNKGNFPGRFSGRQFSNSRSEMNVSTLELGDSALYLCASRWAAGPLNYGYTFGSGTRLTVV.